This T cell receptor (beta chain) was identified in a study of shared clonotypes between healthy human individuals. Looking at the study overall: In total, the donors were two women and three men aged 18 to 49. General observations from the study: Depth was large, yet rarefaction showed that sorted-subset sequencing was incomplete. Blood was the only sampled material, and tissue repertoires likely differ.

Trimming removed 1 base from V and 8 bases from J, with 23 bases in between. Germline loops: CDR1 PRHDT, CDR2 FYEKMQ (reference sequence). This CDR3 spans 17 amino acids. In the original processing: Filtering differed, since immunoSEQ gave only junction sequences and no quality scores. Sequenced by immunoSEQ multiplex PCR; TCRdb stores in-frame clones only, minus some. V and J calls plus clone size are reproduced from that table; the DNA served to infer D and trimming. The data contain roughly 1,000,000 clones, about 84% of them singletons. To note about this clone: As yet, its antigen is unknown.

The chain links TRBV13 to TRBJ1-2, with D uncertain. The sequence was obtained from a man in his late teens or twenties in good health. Some clones in this sample may be carry-over from other donors' samples. The sequencing input was memory CD4+ T cells from PBMCs. Described subset: CD45RA-negative fraction. The CDR3 region is CASSLAYGQAGPGGYTF. The CDR3 region has the DNA TGTGCCAGCAGCTTAGCTTACGGTCAGGCTGGCCCCGGGGGCTACACCTTC.